What follows describes a single T cell receptor (beta chain). Its target is unknown. This entry comes from a study of T cell responses to AZD1222 COVID-19 vaccine. Study-level points and caveats: White British ancestry dominated among donors, who included more females, and clonal diversity was possibly underestimated. Regions 160-218 and 743-854 held dominance among vaccine-associated CD4 TCRs, which spanned spike. All repertoire sampling was performed exclusively after the peak T cell response. Rises in breadth and depth of Spike-specific TCRs came after two AZD1222 doses.

This CDR3 region has 13 residues. The V gene's germline CDR1 is SGHTA and CDR2 FQGNSA. V was trimmed by 4 bases and J by 5 bases, leaving 11 bases between them. The repertoire was sequenced with immunoSEQ multiplex PCR; TCRdb's copy has only in-frame clones and lacks some. The sample records about 190,000 clones, around 87% being singletons. Sequences were derived from peripheral blood, sampled on day 0 of MenACWY control vaccination. The clonotype was recovered from an adult in good health. The chain recombines TRBV7-2 with TRBJ2-5; a possible D gene is TRBD1 (6 bases). The CDR3 coding sequence is TGTGCCAGCAGCTCGGGACACTTCGAGACCCAGTACTTC. Protein sequence: CASSSGHFETQYF. The full variable domain, rest sourced from reference TRBV7-2 and TRBJ2-5, is GAGVSQSPSNKVTEKGKDVELRCDPISGHTALYWYRQSLGQGLEFLIYFQGNSAPDKSGLPSDRFSAERTGGSVSTLTIQRTQQEDSAVYLCASSSGHFETQYFGPGTRLLVL.